Sequencing of this T cell receptor beta chain was carried out in a study of cytomegalovirus exposure and HLA in healthy donors. Generated by immunoSEQ multiplex PCR, the TCRdb table keeps only in-frame clones and is missing some. The sample includes around 300,000 clones, approximately 90% of them seen just once. V lost 10 bases and J lost 2, with 9 bases in between. The CDR3 length is 13 residues. The germline V gene encodes CDR1 MDHEN and CDR2 SYDVKM. This clonotype originated in a young woman in good health and CMV-seronegative. Source material: PBMCs. The chain combines TRBV28 with TRBJ1-6, with TRBD1 as a possible D gene (6 bases). The CDR3 DNA is TGTGCCACCGGACAGACCTATAATTCACCCCTCCACTTT. Encoded protein: CATGQTYNSPLHF.